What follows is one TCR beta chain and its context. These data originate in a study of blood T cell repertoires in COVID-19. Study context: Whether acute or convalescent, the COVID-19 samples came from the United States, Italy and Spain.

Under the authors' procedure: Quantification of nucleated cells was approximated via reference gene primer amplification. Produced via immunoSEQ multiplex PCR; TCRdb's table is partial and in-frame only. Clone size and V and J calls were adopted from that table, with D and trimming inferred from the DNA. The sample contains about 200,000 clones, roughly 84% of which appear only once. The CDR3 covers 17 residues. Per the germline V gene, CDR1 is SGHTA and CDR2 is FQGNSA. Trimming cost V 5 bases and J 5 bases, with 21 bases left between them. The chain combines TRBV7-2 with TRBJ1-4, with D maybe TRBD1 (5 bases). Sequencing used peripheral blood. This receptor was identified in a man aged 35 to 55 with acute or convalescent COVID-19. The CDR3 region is CASSLRGLSSLNEKLFF. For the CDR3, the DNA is TGTGCCAGCAGCCTAAGGGGTTTGTCTAGTCTAAATGAAAAACTGTTTTTT.